The rows below give T cell receptor beta chains drawn from one sample of a study of shared clonotypes between healthy human individuals. The data were produced by immunoSEQ multiplex PCR, yet TCRdb's version contains in-frame clones alone and is incomplete. The data hold 700,000 to 950,000 clones, with 96% observed a single time. Specimen: naive CD8+ T cells sorted from blood. All receptors derive from a man aged 25-45 years in good health. The CDR3 runs from the conserved cysteine through the conserved F or W. A D gene is named only where the DNA matches it firmly. The size of a clone is reported for some rows only, either as once, few or many, or as a class for expanded clones.

D: TRBD1; V: TRBV10-1; size: .; J: TRBJ1-1; length: 15; CDR3: CASSHTGGPNTEAFF; DNA: TGCGCCAGCAGTCATACAGGGGGCCCGAACACTGAAGCTTTCTTT
D: TRBD2; V: TRBV30; size: .; J: TRBJ2-7; length: 15; CDR3: CAWSSPGLAGSKGYF; DNA: TGTGCCTGGAGTTCACCTGGACTAGCGGGATCTAAAGGGTACTTC
D: TRBD2; V: TRBV29-1; size: .; J: TRBJ2-1; length: 16; CDR3: CSVSSGLATFGGEQFF; DNA: TGCAGCGTCAGCTCGGGACTAGCGACCTTCGGGGGTGAGCAGTTCTTC
D: .; V: TRBV29-1; size: .; J: TRBJ2-4; length: 13; CDR3: CSVVTAGADIQYF; DNA: TGCAGCGTTGTTACGGCAGGGGCGGACATTCAGTACTTC
D: TRBD2; V: TRBV4-1; size: .; J: TRBJ2-3; length: 16; CDR3: CASSQDPSGFTDTQYF; DNA: TGCGCCAGCAGCCAAGATCCTAGCGGGTTCACAGATACGCAGTATTTT
D: .; V: TRBV5-4; size: .; J: TRBJ2-1; length: 12; CDR3: CASSLASNEQFF; DNA: TGTGCCAGCAGCTTGGCAAGCAATGAGCAGTTCTTC
D: TRBD1; V: TRBV6-5; size: .; J: TRBJ2-7; length: 14; CDR3: CASRTTGGSHEQYF; DNA: TGTGCCAGCAGAACGACAGGGGGTTCCCACGAGCAGTACTTC
D: .; V: TRBV10-3; size: .; J: TRBJ2-1; length: 13; CDR3: CASGGPLGDEQFF; DNA: TGTGCCAGTGGAGGCCCTCTGGGGGATGAGCAGTTCTTC
D: .; V: TRBV5-1; size: once; J: TRBJ1-5; length: 15; CDR3: CASSPTWGPGQPQHF; DNA: TGCGCCAGCAGCCCCACCTGGGGTCCGGGTCAGCCCCAGCATTTT
D: .; V: TRBV28; size: .; J: TRBJ2-1; length: 11; CDR3: CASSLYNEQFF; DNA: TGTGCCAGCAGTTTATATAATGAGCAGTTCTTC
D: TRBD1; V: TRBV27; size: .; J: TRBJ1-2; length: 13; CDR3: CASSLSQGSGYTF; DNA: TGTGCCAGCAGTTTATCACAGGGGTCTGGCTACACCTTC
D: .; V: TRBV14; size: .; J: TRBJ1-4; length: 16; CDR3: CASSQDDYRSNEKLFF; DNA: TGTGCCAGCAGCCAAGATGATTACAGGAGTAATGAAAAACTGTTTTTT
D: .; V: TRBV5-1; size: .; J: TRBJ2-1; length: 12; CDR3: CASSLDGSEQFF; DNA: TGCGCCAGCAGCTTGGATGGATCTGAGCAGTTCTTC
D: .; V: TRBV28; size: .; J: TRBJ2-3; length: 13; CDR3: CASSFESTDTQYF; DNA: TGTGCCAGCAGTTTTGAGAGCACAGATACGCAGTATTTT
D: .; V: TRBV9; size: .; J: TRBJ2-7; length: 14; CDR3: CASSLPDSSYEQYF; DNA: TGTGCCAGCAGCTTACCGGACAGCTCCTACGAGCAGTACTTC
D: TRBD2; V: TRBV2; size: .; J: TRBJ2-3; length: 16; CDR3: CASSEATSGSTDTQYF; DNA: TGTGCCAGCAGTGAAGCTACTAGCGGGAGTACAGATACGCAGTATTTT
D: TRBD1; V: TRBV27; size: .; J: TRBJ2-2; length: 17; CDR3: CASSFLRTGGNTGELFF; DNA: TGTGCCAGCAGTTTCTTACGGACAGGGGGTAACACCGGGGAGCTGTTTTTT
D: .; V: TRBV21-1; size: once; J: TRBJ2-5; length: 15; CDR3: CASSLRRGRLETQYF; DNA: TGTGCCAGCAGCCTACGGAGGGGGCGGCTAGAGACCCAGTACTTC
D: .; V: TRBV5-4; size: .; J: TRBJ2-1; length: 9; CDR3: CASSSIILF; DNA: TGTGCCAGCAGCTCCATTATCCTCTTC
D: TRBD1; V: TRBV15; size: .; J: TRBJ1-2; length: 13; CDR3: CATQGASTYGYTF; DNA: TGTGCCACCCAGGGGGCTAGTACCTATGGCTACACCTTC
D: .; V: TRBV9; size: .; J: TRBJ2-1; length: 13; CDR3: CASSVRLEVEQFF; DNA: TGTGCCAGCAGCGTTCGACTGGAGGTTGAGCAGTTCTTC
D: .; V: TRBV5-8; size: .; J: TRBJ1-1; length: 16; CDR3: CASSFPDSVLNTEAFF; DNA: TGTGCCAGCAGCTTCCCAGACAGTGTCTTGAACACTGAAGCTTTCTTT
D: .; V: TRBV27; size: .; J: TRBJ2-7; length: 14; CDR3: CASSLDRASYEQYF; DNA: TGTGCCAGCAGTCTCGACCGGGCCTCCTACGAGCAGTACTTC
D: .; V: TRBV27; size: .; J: TRBJ2-7; length: 14; CDR3: CASSLLGSEEEQYF; DNA: TGTGCCAGCAGTTTATTGGGTAGCGAGGAAGAGCAGTACTTC
D: TRBD1; V: TRBV18; size: .; J: TRBJ1-2; length: 15; CDR3: CASSPGQGLRYGYTF; DNA: TGTGCCAGCTCACCCGGACAGGGGCTTCGGTATGGCTACACCTTC
D: TRBD2; V: TRBV7-9; size: .; J: TRBJ2-5; length: 16; CDR3: CASSPLLAGGPETQYF; DNA: TGTGCCAGCAGCCCCCTCCTAGCGGGAGGGCCGGAGACCCAGTACTTC
D: TRBD2; V: TRBV12-5; size: .; J: TRBJ2-1; length: 21; CDR3: CASGWENPRTSGRVLYNEQFF; DNA: TGTGCTAGTGGTTGGGAAAACCCCCGGACTAGCGGGAGGGTACTGTACAATGAGCAGTTCTTC
D: .; V: TRBV4-3; size: once; J: TRBJ1-1; length: 14; CDR3: CASSQLRGGTEAFF; DNA: TGCGCCAGCAGCCAATTACGGGGAGGCACTGAAGCTTTCTTT
D: .; V: TRBV10-2; size: .; J: TRBJ1-1; length: 12; CDR3: CASSELAIEAFF; DNA: TGCGCCAGCAGTGAATTGGCAATTGAAGCTTTCTTT
D: .; V: TRBV13; size: .; J: TRBJ1-4; length: 14; CDR3: CASSPAGTNEKLFF; DNA: TGTGCCAGCAGCCCCGCGGGTACTAATGAAAAACTGTTTTTT
D: .; V: TRBV30; size: .; J: TRBJ1-1; length: 12; CDR3: CAWSPRNTEAFF; DNA: TGTGCCTGGAGTCCACGGAACACTGAAGCTTTCTTT
D: .; V: TRBV29-1; size: .; J: TRBJ2-3; length: 12; CDR3: CSVILGADTQYF; DNA: TGCAGCGTCATCCTTGGCGCAGATACGCAGTATTTT
D: TRBD2; V: TRBV29-1; size: once; J: TRBJ2-3; length: 14; CDR3: CSATGLAGADTQYF; DNA: TGCAGCGCTACTGGACTAGCGGGAGCGGATACGCAGTATTTT
D: TRBD1; V: TRBV10-3; size: once; J: TRBJ2-6; length: 19; CDR3: CAISAGDRVILSGANVLTF; DNA: TGTGCCATCAGTGCGGGGGACAGGGTAATTCTCTCTGGGGCCAACGTCCTGACTTTC
D: .; V: TRBV7-2; size: .; J: TRBJ2-1; length: 17; CDR3: CASSLSGGLSSYNEQFF; DNA: TGTGCCAGCAGCTTAAGCGGCGGGTTAAGCTCCTACAATGAGCAGTTCTTC
D: .; V: TRBV13; size: .; J: TRBJ2-3; length: 16; CDR3: CASSFLAEASTDTQYF; DNA: TGTGCCAGCAGCTTTTTAGCGGAAGCTAGCACAGATACGCAGTATTTT
D: .; V: TRBV6-5; size: .; J: TRBJ1-2; length: 11; CDR3: CASSYEGGYTF; DNA: TGTGCCAGCAGTTACGAAGGGGGCTACACCTTC
D: .; V: TRBV5-1; size: .; J: TRBJ2-3; length: 12; CDR3: CASSLTTDTQYF; DNA: TGCGCCAGCAGCTTGACAACAGATACGCAGTATTTT
D: TRBD1; V: TRBV7-9; size: .; J: TRBJ1-4; length: 17; CDR3: CASSLVATGITNEKLFF; DNA: TGTGCCAGCAGCTTAGTCGCGACAGGGATAACTAATGAAAAACTGTTTTTT
D: .; V: TRBV28; size: .; J: TRBJ2-5; length: 14; CDR3: CASRYISVPKTQYF; DNA: TGTGCCAGCAGATACATAAGTGTCCCCAAGACCCAGTACTTC
D: .; V: TRBV6-6; size: .; J: TRBJ2-3; length: 12; CDR3: CASGLPTDTQYF; DNA: TGTGCCAGCGGGCTCCCCACAGATACGCAGTATTTT
D: .; V: TRBV14; size: .; J: TRBJ2-7; length: 17; CDR3: CASSQGLWSLQTGEQYF; DNA: TGTGCCAGCAGCCAAGGCCTGTGGTCGCTTCAAACCGGCGAGCAGTACTTC
D: .; V: TRBV10-2; size: .; J: TRBJ1-1; length: 11; CDR3: CASSYGTEAFF; DNA: TGCGCCAGCAGTTACGGGACTGAAGCTTTCTTT
D: TRBD1; V: TRBV7-9; size: .; J: TRBJ2-2; length: 15; CDR3: CASSGQITNTGELFF; DNA: TGTGCCAGCTCGGGACAGATAACGAACACCGGGGAGCTGTTTTTT
D: .; V: TRBV4-3; size: .; J: TRBJ1-2; length: 13; CDR3: CASSPGRNYGYTF; DNA: TGCGCCAGCAGCCCGGGACGGAACTATGGCTACACCTTC
D: .; V: TRBV9; size: .; J: TRBJ2-1; length: 15; CDR3: CASDPGTSSYNEQFF; DNA: TGTGCCAGCGATCCCGGGACCTCCTCCTACAATGAGCAGTTCTTC